A selection of T cell receptor beta chains follows, all from one sample in a study of shared clonotypes between healthy human individuals. Method: immunoSEQ multiplex PCR; TCRdb's copy keeps in-frame clones and lacks some. The sample includes approximately 1,500,000 clones, approximately 96% of them seen just once. The sample taken for sequencing was naive CD4+ T cells sorted from blood. The origin of the receptors is a man aged 25-45 years in good health. CDR3s include the opening cysteine and the closing phenylalanine or tryptophan. Each record gives: J gene, clone size, D gene, V gene, CDR3 DNA, CDR3 protein. D genes are given only for firm matches. Rows may omit the clone size; those that give it use once, few, many or a size class.

J: TRBJ2-7
size: -
D: -
V: TRBV9
DNA: TGTGCCAGCAGCGTAGTTTTGGGGGACGAGCAGTACTTC
CDR3: CASSVVLGDEQYF

J: TRBJ1-1
size: once
D: -
V: TRBV20-1
DNA: TGCAGTGCCTCAGCGGGAGCTGAAGCTTTCTTT
CDR3: CSASAGAEAFF

J: TRBJ2-7
size: -
D: -
V: TRBV5-6
DNA: TGTGCCAGCAGCCACTCCGGGACTTTCGCCTACGAGCAGTACTTC
CDR3: CASSHSGTFAYEQYF

J: TRBJ1-1
size: -
D: -
V: TRBV7-2
DNA: TGTGCCAGCAGCTTTTCGTCGTACACTGAAGCTTTCTTT
CDR3: CASSFSSYTEAFF

J: TRBJ2-5
size: -
D: TRBD2
V: TRBV7-2
DNA: TGTGCCAGCAGCTCCGCCGGGACTAGCGGCGATCGGGCCCAGTACTTC
CDR3: CASSSAGTSGDRAQYF

J: TRBJ1-2
size: -
D: TRBD1
V: TRBV11-2
DNA: TGTGCCAGCAGCTTAAGACGACAGGGGTCGAGCACCTTC
CDR3: CASSLRRQGSSTF

J: TRBJ2-1
size: -
D: -
V: TRBV19
DNA: TGTGCCAGTAGTCCCCGTGACCTCCCGAGCTCCTACAATGAGCAGTTCTTC
CDR3: CASSPRDLPSSYNEQFF

J: TRBJ2-2
size: -
D: -
V: TRBV5-1
DNA: TGCGCCAGCAGCTTGGAGTCGGGGTTCGCGAACACCGGGGAGCTGTTTTTT
CDR3: CASSLESGFANTGELFF

J: TRBJ2-2
size: -
D: -
V: TRBV5-1
DNA: TGCGCCAGCAGCATTGGCTACAGGGCGGGGTTCGCCGGGGAGCTGTTTTTT
CDR3: CASSIGYRAGFAGELFF

J: TRBJ1-2
size: -
D: -
V: TRBV27
DNA: TGTGCCAGCAGTTTACGGGCAGGCGGGATAAACTATGGCTACACCTTC
CDR3: CASSLRAGGINYGYTF

J: TRBJ1-2
size: -
D: TRBD1
V: TRBV2
DNA: TGTGCCAGCAGAGCGACAGGGGGGAACTATGGCTACACCTTC
CDR3: CASRATGGNYGYTF

J: TRBJ1-2
size: -
D: -
V: TRBV5-5
DNA: TGTGCCAGCAGCTTGGGTCCCCGGGGCTACACCTTC
CDR3: CASSLGPRGYTF

J: TRBJ2-2
size: -
D: TRBD1
V: TRBV5-1
DNA: TGCGCCAGCAGTCCCGGACAGGGAGGCACCGGGGAGCTGTTTTTT
CDR3: CASSPGQGGTGELFF

J: TRBJ1-1
size: few
D: TRBD1
V: TRBV6-5
DNA: TGTGCCAGCAGTTTGGACAGGGTGAGGACTGAAGCTTTCTTT
CDR3: CASSLDRVRTEAFF

J: TRBJ1-2
size: -
D: TRBD1
V: TRBV11-2
DNA: TGTGCCAGCACCCGGGACAGCCACTATGGCTACACCTTC
CDR3: CASTRDSHYGYTF

J: TRBJ2-2
size: -
D: TRBD2
V: TRBV25-1
DNA: TGTGCCAGCAGTCCCTCGTCTAGCGGGAACACCGGGGAGCTGTTTTTT
CDR3: CASSPSSSGNTGELFF

J: TRBJ2-3
size: -
D: -
V: TRBV14
DNA: TGTGCCAGCAGCCAGACTAGGAGGGCAGATACGCAGTATTTT
CDR3: CASSQTRRADTQYF

J: TRBJ2-4
size: -
D: TRBD1
V: TRBV19
DNA: TGTGCCAGTAGTAAATCGACAGGGGGTGGCGGCAAAAACATTCAGTACTTC
CDR3: CASSKSTGGGGKNIQYF

J: TRBJ2-5
size: few
D: TRBD1
V: TRBV5-1
DNA: TGCGCCAGCAGCACTGGGACAGGATGGGAGACCCAGTACTTC
CDR3: CASSTGTGWETQYF

J: TRBJ2-5
size: -
D: TRBD2
V: TRBV18
DNA: TGTGCCAGCTCACCATTCACGGGAGGGGAGACCCAGTACTTC
CDR3: CASSPFTGGETQYF

J: TRBJ2-3
size: -
D: -
V: TRBV10-1
DNA: TGCGCCAGCAGTGAGTCTGTAGGCGCAGATACGCAGTATTTT
CDR3: CASSESVGADTQYF

J: TRBJ2-7
size: -
D: -
V: TRBV13
DNA: TGTGCCAGCAGCGGGACAAACTACGAGCAGTACTTC
CDR3: CASSGTNYEQYF

J: TRBJ2-1
size: -
D: TRBD2
V: TRBV5-1
DNA: TGCGCCAGCAGCCCTATAGGACTAGCGGGAGATAATGAGCAGTTCTTC
CDR3: CASSPIGLAGDNEQFF

J: TRBJ2-2
size: -
D: TRBD2
V: TRBV5-6
DNA: TGTGCCAGCAGCTGGGGACTAGCGGGTAACACCGGGGAGCTGTTTTTT
CDR3: CASSWGLAGNTGELFF

J: TRBJ2-4
size: -
D: -
V: TRBV9
DNA: TGTGCCAGCAGCGTAGGGGACGGCCTAGCCAAAAACATTCAGTACTTC
CDR3: CASSVGDGLAKNIQYF

J: TRBJ1-2
size: -
D: -
V: TRBV19
DNA: TGTGCCAGTAGTACCCACCACGATCGGGCTGCTACCTATGGCTACACCTTC
CDR3: CASSTHHDRAATYGYTF

J: TRBJ2-2
size: -
D: -
V: TRBV7-2
DNA: TGTGCCAGCAGCTTAGGACCCGTCCCTGGGGAGCTGTTTTTT
CDR3: CASSLGPVPGELFF

J: TRBJ2-1
size: -
D: TRBD2
V: TRBV9
DNA: TGTGCCAGCAGCGTGAGTGGGGGGGACTACAATGAGCAGTTCTTC
CDR3: CASSVSGGDYNEQFF

J: TRBJ2-7
size: -
D: -
V: TRBV7-7
DNA: TGTGCTAGCAGCTTAGACCCCAACCAGGGTTCCGAGCAGTACTTC
CDR3: CASSLDPNQGSEQYF

J: TRBJ2-7
size: -
D: -
V: TRBV5-1
DNA: TGCGCCAGCAGCCCCGTAGGGCAAGAGCAGTACTTC
CDR3: CASSPVGQEQYF

J: TRBJ2-7
size: -
D: -
V: TRBV30
DNA: TGTGCCTGTTACGACAGGTTATCCTACGAGCAGTACTTC
CDR3: CACYDRLSYEQYF

J: TRBJ1-1
size: once
D: -
V: TRBV29-1
DNA: TGCAGCGTCCGACAGCCGCTTAACCTTGAAGCTTTCTTT
CDR3: CSVRQPLNLEAFF

J: TRBJ2-1
size: -
D: TRBD2
V: TRBV10-2
DNA: TGCGCCAGCAAGGGGACTAGCGGGTATTACAATGAGCAGTTCTTC
CDR3: CASKGTSGYYNEQFF

J: TRBJ1-1
size: -
D: -
V: TRBV7-9
DNA: TGTGCCAGCAGCCACGACGCCAGAAACACTGAAGCTTTCTTT
CDR3: CASSHDARNTEAFF

J: TRBJ2-7
size: -
D: -
V: TRBV11-2
DNA: TGTGCCAGCAGCCCCGAGCGCGAGACCTACGAGCAGTACTTC
CDR3: CASSPERETYEQYF

J: TRBJ2-7
size: -
D: -
V: TRBV28
DNA: TGTGCCAGCAGTCCCCCTACCTACGAGCAGTACTTC
CDR3: CASSPPTYEQYF

J: TRBJ1-1
size: -
D: -
V: TRBV9
DNA: TGTGCCAGCAGCGTTAACAGGGAAACTGAAGCTTTCTTT
CDR3: CASSVNRETEAFF

J: TRBJ2-7
size: -
D: TRBD1
V: TRBV5-1
DNA: TGCGCCAGCAGCCAGGACAGGGGGTTCAACGAGCAGTACTTC
CDR3: CASSQDRGFNEQYF

J: TRBJ1-2
size: -
D: -
V: TRBV28
DNA: TGTGCCAGCAGCCATCGTAACTATGGCTACACCTTC
CDR3: CASSHRNYGYTF

J: TRBJ2-7
size: -
D: -
V: TRBV30
DNA: TGTGCCTGGAGCCGAGGCGGGGAATCCGAGCAGTACTTC
CDR3: CAWSRGGESEQYF

J: TRBJ2-7
size: -
D: TRBD1
V: TRBV28
DNA: TGTGCCAGCAGTCTACGACAGGGGGCCTCCTACGAGCAGTACTTC
CDR3: CASSLRQGASYEQYF

J: TRBJ2-3
size: -
D: -
V: TRBV10-3
DNA: TGTGCCATCAGTGGGTTGGCAGGGGGGAGTTCAGATACGCAGTATTTT
CDR3: CAISGLAGGSSDTQYF

J: TRBJ1-1
size: -
D: -
V: TRBV7-2
DNA: TGTGCCAGCAGCTTAGTGACGGGCACTGAAGCTTTCTTT
CDR3: CASSLVTGTEAFF

J: TRBJ1-2
size: -
D: -
V: TRBV2
DNA: TGTGCCAGCAATTTTCCGGGTTCGTATGATGGCTACACCTTC
CDR3: CASNFPGSYDGYTF

J: TRBJ2-2
size: -
D: -
V: TRBV9
DNA: TGTGCCAGCAGCGTAGCTAGTTGGGACACCGGGGAGCTGTTTTTT
CDR3: CASSVASWDTGELFF

J: TRBJ1-5
size: -
D: -
V: TRBV18
DNA: TGTGCCAGCTCAGAGAGTAATAGCAATCAGCCCCAGCATTTT
CDR3: CASSESNSNQPQHF

J: TRBJ2-1
size: -
D: TRBD2
V: TRBV29-1
DNA: TGCAGCGTTGAAGGTCGACTAGCGGGGCAGTTCTTC
CDR3: CSVEGRLAGQFF

J: TRBJ2-3
size: -
D: -
V: TRBV27
DNA: TGTGCCAGCAGTTTGGGGTGGGGACCTTCGGAAGATACGCAGTATTTT
CDR3: CASSLGWGPSEDTQYF

J: TRBJ2-3
size: -
D: TRBD2
V: TRBV10-3
DNA: TGTGCCATCACGGTAGCGGGATTCACAGATACGCAGTATTTT
CDR3: CAITVAGFTDTQYF

J: TRBJ2-2
size: -
D: TRBD1
V: TRBV7-9
DNA: TGTGCCAGCAGCCGACCTACAGGGGTCTTCACCGGGGAGCTGTTTTTT
CDR3: CASSRPTGVFTGELFF